These 30 T cell receptor beta chains originate from one sample sequenced in a study of T cells after yellow fever vaccination. MiXCR was run by TCRdb on the 5' RACE reads, yielding one entry per CDR3 protein. Altogether roughly 190,000 distinct CDR3 sequences are present, 9.5% to 12% being singletons, with the ten largest covering 36%. The source material was CD8+ T cells sorted from PBMCs, sampled 15 days after the yellow fever booster vaccination. The origin of the receptors is a man aged 18 to 29 who received the YFV17D yellow fever vaccine.

The chain combines TRBV20-1 with TRBJ2-7; TRBD1 matches at 7 bases. The junction had 10 bases not matched to a gene; V was cut back by 5 bases and J by 6 bases. Germline CDR1 is DFQATT and CDR2 is SNEGSKA (reference sequence). There are 13 residues in the CDR3. The CDR3, as DNA: TGCAGTGCTGGACCCTGGGACAGCGCCGAGCAGTACGTC. It encodes CSAGPWDSAEQYV.

This sequence joins TRBV6-2 or TRBV6-3 and TRBJ2-2; 7 bases agree with TRBD1. The V and J ends lost 4 bases and 3 bases, in that order; junction bases with no gene match: 11. The CDR3 runs to 17 residues. Germline V lookup: CDR1 MNHEY, CDR2 SVGEGT. The CDR3 spells CASSSNQGVLYTGELFF. The CDR3 DNA reads TGTGCCAGCAGTTCCAACCAGGGGGTTCTTTACACCGGGGAGCTGTTTTTT.

In its sample, this clonotype was seen a few times. V gene TRBV3-1 combines with J gene TRBJ2-5; 14 bases line up with TRBD2. The CDR3 length is 15 residues. In germline, CDR1 is LGHDT, CDR2 YNNKEL (reference sequence). V lost 6 bases to trimming and J lost 1 base; unmatched junction nucleotides: 1. The CDR3 spells CASRGTSGGQETQYF. The CDR3, as DNA: TGTGCCAGCAGGGGGACTAGCGGGGGCCAAGAGACCCAGTACTTC.

This clonotype was observed many times. V is TRBV6-5 and J is TRBJ2-5; D is perhaps TRBD1 (5 bases). V lost 0 bases and J 1 base, leaving 6 bases between the germline ends. This CDR3 is built from 14 residues. Germline V gene data show CDR1 as MNHEY and CDR2 as SVGAGI. The CDR3 DNA is TGTGCCAGCAGTTACTCGGGGCGCCAAGAGACCCAGTACTTC. Translation: CASSYSGRQETQYF.

In its sample, this clonotype was seen a few times. The chain links TRBV9 to TRBJ2-7; 11 bases are a match to TRBD2. Germline V lookup: CDR1 SGDLS, CDR2 YYNGEE. The V gene end was trimmed by 4 bases and the J gene end by 3 bases; junction bases not matched to a gene: 3. The CDR3 spans 14 residues. CDR3 residues: CASSFSGGDYEQYF. In DNA, the CDR3 is TGTGCCAGCAGCTTTAGCGGGGGGGACTACGAGCAGTACTTC.

This clonotype has a handful of counts. This chain uses TRBV27 with TRBJ2-5; 8 bases align to TRBD1. With 5 bases clipped from V and 1 base from J, the junction kept 6 bases outside the gene matches. This CDR3 is built from 15 residues. The germline CDR1 and CDR2 sequences are MNHEY and SMNVEV (reference sequence). CDR3 region: CASSVRQGRQETQYF. As DNA, the CDR3 is TGTGCCAGCAGTGTCCGACAGGGGCGCCAAGAGACCCAGTACTTC.

This clonotype was counted ten times or more. The chain combines TRBV6-2 or TRBV6-3 with TRBJ1-1, with D perhaps matching TRBD1 (5 bases). V lost 2 bases and J 0 bases, leaving 13 bases between the germline ends. The CDR3 totals 16 residues. Germline V gives CDR1 MNHEY, CDR2 SVGEGT. CDR3 loop: CASSYEGTGMNTEAFF. As DNA, the CDR3 is TGTGCCAGCAGTTACGAAGGGACTGGGATGAACACTGAAGCTTTCTTT.

The chain recombines TRBV5-6 with TRBJ2-5; 11 bases align to TRBD2. The CDR3 is 16 residues long. Germline V gene data show CDR1 as SGHDT and CDR2 as YYEEEE. V dropped 3 bases and J dropped 4; count of bases not matched to a gene: 8. The CDR3 region is CASSWDVSGGGETQYF. In nucleotides, the CDR3 is TGTGCCAGCAGCTGGGACGTTAGCGGGGGGGGAGAGACCCAGTACTTC.

The chain combines TRBV7-6 with TRBJ1-2, with TRBD1 identical over 8 bases. Germline V CDR1 and CDR2: SGHVS, FNYEAQ. The CDR3 spans 15 residues. The V segment lost 5 bases and the J segment 4 bases; nucleotides outside the gene matches: 9. The chain's CDR3 is CASSRVQGAGYGYTF. CDR3 in DNA: TGTGCCAGCAGCCGTGTGCAGGGGGCAGGCTATGGCTACACCTTC. Using reference TRBV7-6 and TRBJ1-2 for the parts outside the CDR3, the full variable domain is GAGVSQSPRYKVTKRGQDVALRCDPISGHVSLYWYRQALGQGPEFLTYFNYEAQQDKSGLPNDRFSAERPEGSISTLTIQRTEQRDSAMYRCASSRVQGAGYGYTFGSGTRLTVV.

This clonotype came up a few times. This chain uses TRBV9 with TRBJ2-7; TRBD2 agrees at 10 bases. The CDR3 has 15 amino acids. The germline gives CDR1 SGDLS, CDR2 YYNGEE. V lost 1 base and J lost 2; bases outside the gene matches: 3. The CDR3 DNA sequence: TGTGCCAGCAGCGTAACAGCGGGGGGGACCTACGAGCAGTACTTC. Translation gives CASSVTAGGTYEQYF.

This clonotype was counted only a few times. The CDR3, as DNA: TGTGCCAGCAGCCAAGAGACAGCCTACTTCTACGAGCAGTACGTC. This sequence encodes CASSQETAYFYEQYV. The chain couples TRBV14 to TRBJ2-7; D possibly corresponds to TRBD1 (5 bases). CDR3 size: 15 residues. The V and J ends lost 0 bases and 3 bases respectively, with 12 bases between them. Germline lookup yields CDR1 SGHDN and CDR2 FVKESK.

This clonotype has a handful of counts. The chain employs TRBV2 and TRBJ2-1; 11 nucleotides agree with TRBD2. V dropped 3 bases and J dropped 8; count of bases not matched to a gene: 3. This CDR3 has 14 amino acids. Germline V gene sequence: CDR1 SNHLY, CDR2 FYNNEI. CDR3 sequence (DNA): TGTGCCAGCAGTGATAGCGGGGGGGCCGATGAGCAGTTCTTC. It translates to CASSDSGGADEQFF.

This clonotype has more than one count but fewer than ten. J is TRBJ2-1 and V is TRBV7-8; no firm D call. The germline gives CDR1 SGHVS, CDR2 FQNEAQ. The CDR3 is 13 residues long. With 4 bases removed from V and 8 bases from J, the gap between germline ends came to 12 bases. Here the CDR3 DNA reads TGTGCCAGCAGCTCTGTAGAGGTAGATGAGCAGTTCTTC. Translating gives CASSSVEVDEQFF.

The chain is built from TRBV4-2 and TRBJ1-4; D unclear. Trimming took off 3 bases at V and 8 bases at J, with 13 bases between the two ends. This CDR3 comprises 14 residues. The germline V gene encodes CDR1 LGHNA and CDR2 YNFKEQ. CDR3 bases: TGTGCCAGCAGCCATCGGAATCCGGCCGAAAAACTGTTTTTT. It yields the protein CASSHRNPAEKLFF.

In its sample, this clonotype was seen a few times. The V and J genes are TRBV5-5 and TRBJ2-7; TRBD1 is a possible D gene (5 bases). V was shortened by 2 bases and J by 6 bases, with 15 bases between the two germline ends. Germline CDR1 and CDR2: SGHKS and YYEKEE (reference sequence). This CDR3 spans 14 amino acids. For the CDR3, the DNA is TGTGCCAGCAGCTTACGGGCAGGGTCAGGCGAGCAGTACTTC. Its protein is CASSLRAGSGEQYF. Full variable domain (outside the CDR3, taken from reference TRBV5-5 and TRBJ2-7): DAGVTQSPTHLIKTRGQQVTLRCSPISGHKSVSWYQQVLGQGPQFIFQYYEKEERGRGNFPDRFSARQFPNYSSELNVNALLLGDSALYLCASSLRAGSGEQYFGPGTRLTVT.

This clonotype was observed at least ten times. The J gene is TRBJ1-6, the V gene TRBV30; D is uncertain. This CDR3 spans 13 amino acids. Trimming cost V 0 bases and J 9 bases, with 9 bases left between them. The germline gives CDR1 GTSNPN, CDR2 SVGIG (reference sequence). CDR3 DNA sequence: TGTGCCTGGAGTGTACGGGAGGTTTCACCCCTCCACTTT. Protein product: CAWSVREVSPLHF.

V usage is TRBV20-1 and J usage is TRBJ2-7, with D unresolved. Germline CDR1 is DFQATT and CDR2 is SNEGSKA (reference sequence). With 6 bases removed from V and 1 base from J, the gap between germline ends came to 16 bases. The CDR3 loop spans 14 amino acids. The CDR3 reads CSAPAWAGSYEQYF. The CDR3 bases are TGCAGTGCCCCAGCCTGGGCCGGGTCCTACGAGCAGTACTTC.

In its sample, this clonotype was seen a few times. The chain uses TRBV7-6 and TRBJ1-3, with TRBD1 as a possible D gene (5 bases). Trimming left V 5 bases short and J 0 bases short, with 14 bases between. The germline V gene encodes CDR1 SGHVS and CDR2 FNYEAQ. The length of the CDR3 is 16 residues. CDR3 loop: CASSPGTGFSGNTIYF. CDR3 coding DNA: TGTGCCAGCAGCCCCGGGACCGGATTCTCTGGAAACACCATATATTTT.

This clonotype was seen a few times. CDR3 bases: TGTGCCAGCAGTTTGTACAGGGACTCCTACGAGCAGTACGTC. Protein sequence: CASSLYRDSYEQYV. The chain carries TRBV27 and TRBJ2-7; perhaps TRBD1 as D (6 bases). The CDR3 contains 14 residues. Germline lookup yields CDR1 MNHEY and CDR2 SMNVEV (reference sequence). V shed 3 bases and J shed 0 bases, with 9 bases lying between them.

The CDR3: CASSDDSGLGDTDTQYF. The CDR3 DNA reads as TGTGCCAGCAGTGACGATTCGGGGCTGGGTGACACAGATACGCAGTATTTT. V usage is TRBV2 and J usage is TRBJ2-3; D tentatively fits TRBD1 or TRBD2 (5 bases each). Trimming stripped 3 bases from V and 2 bases from J, with 18 bases between. CDR3 length: 17 amino acids. CDR1 is SNHLY, CDR2 FYNNEI, per germline.

This chain links TRBV4-1 with TRBJ2-7; D could derive from TRBD1 or TRBD2 (6 bases each). The CDR3 has 17 amino acids. Germline-derived CDR1 and CDR2 are MGHRA and YSYEKL. Trimming removed 4 bases from V and 0 bases from J, with 19 bases in between. CDR3 region: CASSPLGRGLGSYEQYF. The CDR3 DNA follows: TGCGCCAGCAGCCCCCTAGGTCGGGGGCTGGGCTCCTACGAGCAGTACTTC.

This clonotype was counted only a few times. The CDR3 here is CASSYGGFPYSPLHF. The DNA of the CDR3 is TGTGCCAGCAGTTATGGGGGCTTTCCATATTCACCCCTCCACTTT. This rearrangement joins TRBV27 to TRBJ1-6; D possibly corresponds to TRBD1 (6 bases). The CDR3 contains 15 residues. Trimming removed 4 bases from V and 8 bases from J, with 15 bases in between. Germline lookup yields CDR1 MNHEY and CDR2 SMNVEV (reference sequence).

J is TRBJ1-6 and V is TRBV20-1, with no clear D. Germline values: CDR1 DFQATT, CDR2 SNEGSKA (reference sequence). This CDR3 contains 13 residues. The V end lost 5 bases, the J end lost 11 bases, and 16 bases lay between the germline ends. The CDR3 DNA reads TGCAGTGCTGATTCCGAGGGTCTAACACCCCTCCACTTT. Its translation is CSADSEGLTPLHF.

The V call is TRBV11-2, the J call TRBJ1-6; D remains unclear. CDR3 size: 13 residues. V lost 3 bases and J 11 bases, leaving 11 bases between the germline ends. CDR1 is SGHAT and CDR2 is FQNNGV in the germline V gene. CDR3 protein: CASSFDGGAPLHF. Written as DNA, the CDR3 is TGTGCCAGCAGCTTCGACGGCGGGGCACCCCTCCACTTT.

The CDR3 DNA is TGTGCCAGCAGCTTCGGCGGCTACAATCAGCCCCAGCATTTT. This sequence encodes CASSFGGYNQPQHF. The chain uses TRBV5-5 and TRBJ1-5, with no clear D. Looked up from germline, CDR1 is SGHKS and CDR2 is YYEKEE (reference sequence). The CDR3 contains 14 residues. V dropped 2 bases and J dropped 3 bases, with 9 bases sitting between them.

This clonotype appeared a few times. This chain joins TRBV20-1 and TRBJ2-1, with TRBD1 matching over 9 bases. Germline V CDR1 and CDR2: DFQATT, SNEGSKA (reference sequence). Unmatched junction bases numbered 10, after V lost 6 bases and J lost 4 bases. CDR3 length: 15 amino acids. The CDR3 DNA sequence: TGCAGTGCCCTCGGCGGGACAGGGTATTACAATGAGCAGTTCTTC. Its protein product is CSALGGTGYYNEQFF.

The V and J genes are TRBV19 and TRBJ1-5; D gene ambiguous. Germline V gene lookup returns CDR1 LNHDA and CDR2 SQIVND (reference sequence). CDR3 length equals 13 residues. Trimming removed 7 bases from V and 6 bases from J, with 13 bases in between. The CDR3 bases are TGTGCCAGTACTGGTTCTATGGTTCAGCCCCAGCATTTT. This encodes CASTGSMVQPQHF.

J is TRBJ2-6 and V is TRBV10-3; 7 bases are a match to TRBD1. This CDR3 comprises 18 residues. Trimming at V came to 3 bases and at J to 0 bases, leaving 8 bases not matched to a gene. Germline CDR1 reads ENHRY; CDR2 reads SYGVKD. This chain's CDR3 is CAISDEDRPSSGANVLTF. The CDR3 DNA reads TGTGCCATCAGTGACGAGGACAGGCCAAGCTCTGGGGCCAACGTCCTGACTTTC.

CDR3 nucleotides: TGTGCCATCAGTGAGTCGGCGGGTCGGACTGAAGCTTTCTTT. It specifies CAISESAGRTEAFF. J is TRBJ1-1 and V is TRBV10-3; D remains ambiguous. Germline V gives CDR1 ENHRY, CDR2 SYGVKD. V lost 0 bases and J lost 5, with 10 bases in between. The CDR3 sequence is 14 residues long.

This clonotype was observed many times. The V and J genes are TRBV9 and TRBJ1-1; no clear D gene. This CDR3 has 13 amino acids. CDR1 SGDLS and CDR2 YYNGEE come from the germline V gene. Trimming removed 6 bases from V and 1 base from J, with 10 bases in between. In DNA form, the CDR3 reads TGTGCCAGCAACGCCTGGGGGAACACTGAAGCTTTCTTT. Translated: CASNAWGNTEAFF.